The next 15 T cell receptor beta chains were all read from a single sample in a study of monozygotic twins with inflammatory bowel disease. TCRdb re-called the 5' RACE reads, yielding one record per CDR3 amino acid sequence without DNA. This repertoire comprises about 43,000 distinct CDR3 sequences; its ten largest clones make up around 5.3%. The material sequenced was blood. These receptors originate from a human donor with ulcerative colitis or Crohn's disease, or a healthy co-twin of an affected twin (not recorded which).

This chain uses TRBV20-1 with TRBJ1-2; TCRdb calls TRBD1, which cannot be checked without DNA. Germline lookup yields CDR1 DFQATT and CDR2 SNEGSKA (reference sequence). CDR3 length: 12 amino acids. CDR3 region: CRPTTGDYGYTF.

The chain employs TRBV15 and TRBJ2-1; TCRdb designates TRBD1, a call that cannot be tested without DNA. Germline assignment: CDR1 LNHNV and CDR2 YYDKDF (reference sequence). The CDR3 consists of 16 residues. CDR3 loop: CATTTRPGTRYNEQFF.

The chain has TRBV6-6 and TRBJ1-3. This CDR3 has 21 amino acids. The germline V gene has CDR1 MNHNY and CDR2 SVGAGI (reference sequence). The CDR3 loop reads CASGRLNFDMVSGFTGNTIYF.

The chain couples TRBV30 to TRBJ2-3; TCRdb designates TRBD2, a call that cannot be tested without DNA. This CDR3 is built from 15 residues. Per germline, CDR1 GTSNPN and CDR2 SVGIG (reference sequence). CDR3 region: CAWSAALANTDTQYF.

The chain links TRBV19 to TRBJ1-1. This CDR3 spans 13 amino acids. Germline V CDR1 and CDR2: LNHDA, SQIVND (reference sequence). CDR3 region: CASSMGQRPEAFF.

The V call is TRBV11-2, the J call TRBJ1-1; TCRdb calls TRBD1, which cannot be checked without DNA. This CDR3 region has 14 residues. Germline values: CDR1 SGHAT, CDR2 FQNNGV. This CDR3 is CASSPDRGRVEAFF. Full variable domain (outside the CDR3, taken from reference TRBV11-2 and TRBJ1-1): EAGVAQSPRYKIIEKRQSVAFWCNPISGHATLYWYQQILGQGPKLLIQFQNNGVVDDSQLPKDRFSAERLKGVDSTLKIQPAKLEDSAVYLCASSPDRGRVEAFFGQGTRLTVV.

The chain uses TRBV4-1 and TRBJ1-4. Germline CDR1 is MGHRA and CDR2 is YSYEKL. CDR3 length equals 14 residues. This chain's CDR3 is CASSQQGNNEKLFF.

The genes are TRBV11-2 and TRBJ2-3; TCRdb's assignment of TRBD2 cannot be checked, as there is no DNA. CDR3 length: 13 amino acids. The germline V gene encodes CDR1 SGHAT and CDR2 FQNNGV. CDR3 region: CASSSEARDTQYF.

The genes are TRBV12-3 or TRBV12-4 and TRBJ2-7. CDR3 length equals 14 residues. The CDR3 sequence: CASGYKGGYYEQYF.

The CDR3 is CASSLGDRDTDTQYF. The V gene is TRBV5-1, the J gene TRBJ2-3; the D call of TRBD1 rests on TCRdb alone, since no DNA is present to check it. The CDR3 is 15 amino acids. Germline values: CDR1 SGHRS, CDR2 YFSETQ.

The V call is TRBV11-2, the J call TRBJ2-7; TCRdb proposes TRBD1, but this gene call is untestable without DNA. This CDR3 has 15 residues. From germline, CDR1 is SGHAT and CDR2 FQNNGV. The CDR3: CASSPGTGRLYEQYF.

This rearrangement joins TRBV6-2 or TRBV6-3 to TRBJ2-6; TCRdb's D call, TRBD1, is unchecked because there is no DNA. Per germline, CDR1 MNHEY and CDR2 SVGEGT. CDR3 size: 18 residues. The CDR3: CASSPLVGASSGANVLTF.

The CDR3 reads CASSFGQGTYEQYF. This chain uses TRBV27 with TRBJ2-7; TCRdb calls TRBD1, which cannot be checked without DNA. There are 14 residues in the CDR3. Germline CDR1 reads MNHEY; CDR2 reads SMNVEV (reference sequence).

This chain connects TRBV7-3 to TRBJ2-1; TCRdb gives TRBD1 as the D gene, but with no DNA this cannot be confirmed. The germline CDR1 and CDR2 sequences are SGHTA and FQGTGA. CDR3 length: 15 residues. CDR3: CASSRDPSTGNEQFF.

The chain joins TRBV5-5 to TRBJ1-1; TCRdb's assignment of TRBD1 cannot be checked, as there is no DNA. The germline V gene has CDR1 SGHKS and CDR2 YYEKEE (reference sequence). This CDR3 contains 17 residues. The CDR3 sequence is CASSLLGEIVVNTEAFF.